Sequencing of this T cell receptor beta chain was carried out in a study of blood T cells in healthy people across ages. Peripheral blood samples of roughly 10 milliliters were drawn from each donor. There are 13 residues in the CDR3. V was trimmed by 5 bases and J by 8 bases, leaving 15 bases between them. The germline CDR1 and CDR2 sequences are MDHEN and SYDVKM. For the second PCR, which ran for about 6 to 11 cycles, a sample-barcoded 5' primer and a J-beta primer mix were used. TCRdb reprocessed the 5' RACE reads via MiXCR and lists one record per CDR3 protein. Of around 1.5 million distinct CDR3 sequences listed, about 35% are singletons.

Sequencing was performed on blood. The chain recombines TRBV28 with TRBJ1-2, with unresolved D. This sequence originates from a woman in her thirties in good health. The CDR3 coding sequence is TGTGCCAGCAGTGGACCCGGAAGGGAGGGCTACACCTTC. Its protein product is CASSGPGREGYTF.